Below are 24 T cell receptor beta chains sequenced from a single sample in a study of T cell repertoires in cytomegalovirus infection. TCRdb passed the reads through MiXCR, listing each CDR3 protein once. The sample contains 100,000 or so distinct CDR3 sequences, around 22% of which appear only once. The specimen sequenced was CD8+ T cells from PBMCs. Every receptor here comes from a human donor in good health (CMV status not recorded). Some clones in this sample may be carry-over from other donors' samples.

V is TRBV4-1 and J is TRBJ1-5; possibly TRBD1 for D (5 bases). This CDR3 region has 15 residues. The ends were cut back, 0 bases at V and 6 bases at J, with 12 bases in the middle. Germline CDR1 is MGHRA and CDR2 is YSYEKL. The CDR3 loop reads CASSQDQDTLQPQHF. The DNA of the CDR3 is TGCGCCAGCAGCCAAGACCAGGACACCCTTCAGCCCCAGCATTTT.

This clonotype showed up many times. CDR3 in DNA: TGTGCCAGCAGCTTACTGACATCTTCCTACGAGCAGTACTTC. It is translated as CASSLLTSSYEQYF. The chain joins TRBV7-2 to TRBJ2-7; D not certain. Germline-derived CDR1 and CDR2 are SGHTA and FQGNSA. Trimming left V 2 bases short and J 1 base short, with 9 bases between. CDR3 length: 14 residues. The full variable domain, its missing parts supplied by reference TRBV7-2 and TRBJ2-7, is GAGVSQSPSNKVTEKGKDVELRCDPISGHTALYWYRQSLGQGLEFLIYFQGNSAPDKSGLPSDRFSAERTGGSVSTLTIQRTQQEDSAVYLCASSLLTSSYEQYFGPGTRLTVT.

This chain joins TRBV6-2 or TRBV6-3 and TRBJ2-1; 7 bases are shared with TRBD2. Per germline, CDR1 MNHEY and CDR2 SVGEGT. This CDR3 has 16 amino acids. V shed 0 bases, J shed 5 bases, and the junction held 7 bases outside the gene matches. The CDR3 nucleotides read TGTGCCAGCAGTTACTCGATTGGCGGGGGACACAATGAGCAGTTCTTC. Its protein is CASSYSIGGGHNEQFF.

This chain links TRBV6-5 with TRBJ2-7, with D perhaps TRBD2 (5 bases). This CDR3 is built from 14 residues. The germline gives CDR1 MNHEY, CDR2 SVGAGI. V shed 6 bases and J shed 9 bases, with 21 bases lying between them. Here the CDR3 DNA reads TGTGCCAGCAGCCGACGGGCATCCGAGGGCGGGCAGTACTTC. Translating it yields CASSRRASEGGQYF.

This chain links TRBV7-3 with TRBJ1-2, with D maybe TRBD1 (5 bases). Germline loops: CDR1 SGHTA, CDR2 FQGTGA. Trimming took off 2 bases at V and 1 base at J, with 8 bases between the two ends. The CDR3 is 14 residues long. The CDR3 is CASSLPGINYGYTF. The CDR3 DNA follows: TGTGCCAGCAGCTTACCAGGGATTAACTATGGCTACACCTTC.

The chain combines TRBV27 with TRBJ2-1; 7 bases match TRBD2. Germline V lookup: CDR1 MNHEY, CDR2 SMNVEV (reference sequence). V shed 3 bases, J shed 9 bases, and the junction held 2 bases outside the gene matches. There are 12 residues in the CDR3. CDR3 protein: CASSLTGGEQFF. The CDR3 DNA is TGTGCCAGCAGTTTGACGGGAGGTGAGCAGTTCTTC.

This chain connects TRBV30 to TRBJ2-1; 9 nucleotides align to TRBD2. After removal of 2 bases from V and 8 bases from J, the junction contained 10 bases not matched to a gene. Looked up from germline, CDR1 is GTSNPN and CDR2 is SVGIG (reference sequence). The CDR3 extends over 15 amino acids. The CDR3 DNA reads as TGTGCCTGGAGTTTGGCGGGAGGGCCAGCTGATGAGCAGTTCTTC. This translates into CAWSLAGGPADEQFF.

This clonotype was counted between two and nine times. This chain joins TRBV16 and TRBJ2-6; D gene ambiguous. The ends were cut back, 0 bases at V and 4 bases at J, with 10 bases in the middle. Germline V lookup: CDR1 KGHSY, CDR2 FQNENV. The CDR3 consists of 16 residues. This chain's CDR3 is CASSQSYRAGANVLTF. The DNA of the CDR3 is TGTGCCAGCAGCCAATCGTATAGGGCAGGGGCCAACGTCCTGACTTTC.

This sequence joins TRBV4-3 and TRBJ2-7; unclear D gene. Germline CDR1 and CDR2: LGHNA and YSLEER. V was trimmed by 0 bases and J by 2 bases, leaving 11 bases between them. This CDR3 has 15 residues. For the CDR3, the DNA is TGCGCCAGCAGCCAAGAGGAGTCAAACACCTACGAGCAGTACTTC. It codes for CASSQEESNTYEQYF.

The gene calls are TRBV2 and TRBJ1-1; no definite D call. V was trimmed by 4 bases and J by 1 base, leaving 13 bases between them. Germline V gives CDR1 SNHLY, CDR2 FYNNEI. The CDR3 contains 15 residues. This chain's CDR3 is CASSAGLLGNTEAFF. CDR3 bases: TGTGCCAGCAGTGCCGGGCTGCTGGGGAACACTGAAGCTTTCTTT.

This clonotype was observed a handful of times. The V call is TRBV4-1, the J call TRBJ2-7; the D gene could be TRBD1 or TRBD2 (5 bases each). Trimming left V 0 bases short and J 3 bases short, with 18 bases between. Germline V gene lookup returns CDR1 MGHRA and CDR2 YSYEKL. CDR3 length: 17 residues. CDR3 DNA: TGCGCCAGCAGCCAAGATGGGACGCCTTTCCTGAACTACGAGCAGTACTTC. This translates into CASSQDGTPFLNYEQYF.

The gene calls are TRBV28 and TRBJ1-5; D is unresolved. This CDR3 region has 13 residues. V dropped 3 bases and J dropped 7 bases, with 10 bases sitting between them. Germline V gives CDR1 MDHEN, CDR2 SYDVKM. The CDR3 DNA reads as TGTGCCAGCAGTTTCCCCGGTGAGCAGCCCCAGCATTTT. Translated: CASSFPGEQPQHF.

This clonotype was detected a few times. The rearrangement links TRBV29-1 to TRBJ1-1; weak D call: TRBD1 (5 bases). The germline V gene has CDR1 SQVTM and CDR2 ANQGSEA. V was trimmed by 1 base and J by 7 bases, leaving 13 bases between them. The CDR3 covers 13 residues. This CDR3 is CSVEGGGGSEAFF. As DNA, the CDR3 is TGCAGCGTTGAAGGGGGCGGGGGGAGTGAAGCTTTCTTT. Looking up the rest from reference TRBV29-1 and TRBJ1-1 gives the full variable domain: SAVISQKPSRDICQRGTSLTIQCQVDSQVTMMFWYRQQPGQSLTLIATANQGSEATYESGFVIDKFPISRPNLTFSTLTVSNMSPEDSSIYLCSVEGGGGSEAFFGQGTRLTVV.

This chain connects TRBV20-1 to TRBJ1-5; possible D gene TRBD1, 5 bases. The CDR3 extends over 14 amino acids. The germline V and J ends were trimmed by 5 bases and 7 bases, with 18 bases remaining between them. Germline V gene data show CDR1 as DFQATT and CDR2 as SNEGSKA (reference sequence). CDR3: CSAPVGQGGQPQHF. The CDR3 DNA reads TGCAGTGCTCCCGTAGGGCAGGGTGGGCAGCCCCAGCATTTT.

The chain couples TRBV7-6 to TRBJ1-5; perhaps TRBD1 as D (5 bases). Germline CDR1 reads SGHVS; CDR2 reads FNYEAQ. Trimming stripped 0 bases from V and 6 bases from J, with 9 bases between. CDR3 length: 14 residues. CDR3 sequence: CASSLAGRAQPQHF. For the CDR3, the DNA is TGTGCCAGCAGCTTAGCAGGCAGGGCTCAGCCCCAGCATTTT. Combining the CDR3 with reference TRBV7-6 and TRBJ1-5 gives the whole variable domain GAGVSQSPRYKVTKRGQDVALRCDPISGHVSLYWYRQALGQGPEFLTYFNYEAQQDKSGLPNDRFSAERPEGSISTLTIQRTEQRDSAMYRCASSLAGRAQPQHFGDGTRLSIL.

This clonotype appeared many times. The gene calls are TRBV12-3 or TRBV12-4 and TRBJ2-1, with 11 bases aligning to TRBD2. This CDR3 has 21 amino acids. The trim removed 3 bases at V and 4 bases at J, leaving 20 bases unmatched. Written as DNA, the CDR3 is TGTGCCAGCAGTTTCCAACCGGGACTAGCGGACTATACCCGCTCTTACAATGAGCAGTTCTTC. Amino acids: CASSFQPGLADYTRSYNEQFF.

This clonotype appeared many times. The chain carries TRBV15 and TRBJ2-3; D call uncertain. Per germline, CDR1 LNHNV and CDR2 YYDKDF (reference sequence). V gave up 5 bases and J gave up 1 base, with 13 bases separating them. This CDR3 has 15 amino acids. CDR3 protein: CATSPSVSRTDTQYF. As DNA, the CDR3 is TGTGCCACCAGCCCTTCTGTGAGCCGCACAGATACGCAGTATTTT.

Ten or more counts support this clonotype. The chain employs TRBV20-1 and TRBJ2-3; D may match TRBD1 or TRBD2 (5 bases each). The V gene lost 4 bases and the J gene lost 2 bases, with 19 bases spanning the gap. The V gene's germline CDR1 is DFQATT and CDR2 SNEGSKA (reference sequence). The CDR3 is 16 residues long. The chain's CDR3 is CSAKTTGTDTTDTQYF. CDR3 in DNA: TGCAGTGCTAAAACAACCGGGACCGACACCACAGATACGCAGTATTTT.

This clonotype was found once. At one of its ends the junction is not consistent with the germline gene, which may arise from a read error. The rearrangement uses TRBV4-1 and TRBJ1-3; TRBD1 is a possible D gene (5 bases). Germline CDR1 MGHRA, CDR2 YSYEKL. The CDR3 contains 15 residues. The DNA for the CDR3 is TGCGCCAGCAGCCAAGACCAGGCGCGGGGGGTGAGGAGGCATTTT. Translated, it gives CASSQDQARGVRRHF.

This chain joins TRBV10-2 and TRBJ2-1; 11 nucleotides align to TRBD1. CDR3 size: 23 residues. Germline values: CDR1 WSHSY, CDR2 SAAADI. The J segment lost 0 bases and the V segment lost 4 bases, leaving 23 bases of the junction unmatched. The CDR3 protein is CASSGDGTGGSHSRDRSYNEQFF. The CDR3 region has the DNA TGCGCCAGCAGTGGGGATGGGACAGGGGGTTCCCATAGCCGGGATCGCTCCTACAATGAGCAGTTCTTC.

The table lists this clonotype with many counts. The CDR3, as DNA: TGTGCCAGCAGTCAATCAGGGGCGGAAGATGGCTACACCTTC. Its protein is CASSQSGAEDGYTF. The V gene is TRBV28, the J gene TRBJ1-2; D perhaps matches TRBD1 (6 bases). Germline V gives CDR1 MDHEN, CDR2 SYDVKM. The CDR3 runs to 14 residues. The V and J ends lost 5 bases and 6 bases respectively, with 16 bases between them.

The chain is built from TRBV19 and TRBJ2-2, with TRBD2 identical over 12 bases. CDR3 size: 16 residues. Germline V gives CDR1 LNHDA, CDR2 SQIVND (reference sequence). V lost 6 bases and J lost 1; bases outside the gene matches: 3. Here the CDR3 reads CASSRLAGENTGELFF. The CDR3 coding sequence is TGTGCCAGTAGCAGACTAGCGGGGGAGAACACCGGGGAGCTGTTTTTT.

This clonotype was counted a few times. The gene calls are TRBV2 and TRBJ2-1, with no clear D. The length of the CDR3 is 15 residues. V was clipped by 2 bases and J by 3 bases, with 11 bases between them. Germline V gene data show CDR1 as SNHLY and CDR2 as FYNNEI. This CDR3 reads CASSEWMALYNEQFF. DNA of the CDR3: TGTGCCAGCAGTGAATGGATGGCCCTCTACAATGAGCAGTTCTTC.

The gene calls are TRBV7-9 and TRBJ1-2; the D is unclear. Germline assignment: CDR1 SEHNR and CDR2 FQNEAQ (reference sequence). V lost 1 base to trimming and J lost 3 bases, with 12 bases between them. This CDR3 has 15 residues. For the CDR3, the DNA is TGTGCCAGCAGCTTAGTCGGCAGATATCACTATGGCTACACCTTC. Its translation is CASSLVGRYHYGYTF. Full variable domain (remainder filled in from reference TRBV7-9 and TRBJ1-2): DTGVSQNPRHKITKRGQNVTFRCDPISEHNRLYWYRQTLGQGPEFLTYFQNEAQLEKSRLLSDRFSAERPKGSFSTLEIQRTEQGDSAMYLCASSLVGRYHYGYTFGSGTRLTVV.